This T cell receptor beta chain was recorded in a study of T-cell memory formation after mild COVID-19. From the 5' RACE reads, TCRdb called clonotypes with MiXCR, one entry per CDR3 protein. In the table there are hundreds of thousands of distinct CDR3 sequences, roughly 20% of which are singletons. In the case of this clonotype: Antigen: not known.

V shed 4 bases and J shed 3 bases, with 15 bases lying between them. The CDR3 has 15 amino acids. Germline V gene data show CDR1 as MNHEY and CDR2 as SMNVEV (reference sequence). Study-wide findings and caveats: Confirmation of SARS-CoV-2 specificity was lacking for second-wave clones peaking day 37.

The rearrangement joins TRBV27 to TRBJ2-5, with D hard to call. The receptor was derived from a young man who had mild COVID-19 (a few samples of this study predate the infection). Cell type and time point are not known. The sample taken for sequencing was PBMCs or a T cell subset sorted from them (not recorded which). The CDR3 coding sequence is TGTGCCAGCAGTTCAGGTCCGGGTTGGGAAGAGACCCAGTACTTC. This sequence encodes CASSSGPGWEETQYF.